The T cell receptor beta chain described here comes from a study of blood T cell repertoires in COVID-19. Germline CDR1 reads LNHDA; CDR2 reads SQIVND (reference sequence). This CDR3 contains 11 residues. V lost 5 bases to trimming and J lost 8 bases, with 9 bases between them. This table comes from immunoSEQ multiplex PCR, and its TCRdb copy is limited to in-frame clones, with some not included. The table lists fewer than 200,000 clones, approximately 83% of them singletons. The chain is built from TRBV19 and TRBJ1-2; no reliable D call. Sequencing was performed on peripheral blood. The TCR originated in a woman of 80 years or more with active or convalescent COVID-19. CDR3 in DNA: TGTGCCAGTAGTCCCCCCCCGGGCTACACCTTC. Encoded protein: CASSPPPGYTF.